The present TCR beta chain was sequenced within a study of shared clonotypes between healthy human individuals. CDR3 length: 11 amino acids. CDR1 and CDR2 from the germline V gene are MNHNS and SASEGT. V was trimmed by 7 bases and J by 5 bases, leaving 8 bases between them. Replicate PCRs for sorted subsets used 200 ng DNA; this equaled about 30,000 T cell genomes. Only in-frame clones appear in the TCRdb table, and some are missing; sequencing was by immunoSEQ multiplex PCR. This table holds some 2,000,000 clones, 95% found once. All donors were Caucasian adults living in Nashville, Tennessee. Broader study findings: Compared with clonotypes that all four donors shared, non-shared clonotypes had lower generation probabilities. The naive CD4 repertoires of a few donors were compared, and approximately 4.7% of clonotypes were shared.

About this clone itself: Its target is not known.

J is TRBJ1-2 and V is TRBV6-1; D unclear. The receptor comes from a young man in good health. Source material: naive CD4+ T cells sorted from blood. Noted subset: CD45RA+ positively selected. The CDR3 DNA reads TGTGCCAGCAACAACGGGTATGGCTACACCTTC. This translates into CASNNGYGYTF.